This entry features one TCR beta chain sequence. Its antigen remains unidentified. Trimming shortened V by 2 bases and J by 2 bases, and 9 bases separated the two germline ends. Germline-derived CDR1 and CDR2 are SGHTA and FQGNSA. The CDR3 loop spans 14 amino acids. TCRdb keeps only in-frame clones here, not all; method: immunoSEQ multiplex PCR. The sample carries more than 110,000 clones, approximately 92% recorded once. The sample comes from a study of T cell responses to AZD1222 COVID-19 vaccine. Study-level points and caveats: The study reported that nearly half of spike-specific TCRs target unmutated variant regions.

Sequenced material: peripheral blood, taken 28 days after the second AZD1222 dose. The sequence was obtained from an adult who received the AZD1222 COVID-19 vaccine. The rearrangement links TRBV7-2 to TRBJ1-2; D might be TRBD1 (6 bases). For the CDR3, the DNA is TGTGCCAGCAGCTTATTGCAGGGGAACTATGGCTACACCTTC. Amino acids: CASSLLQGNYGYTF.